This T cell receptor (beta chain) was documented in a study of T cells in Graves' hyperthyroidism and ophthalmopathy. General observations from the study: Most clonotypes that expanded in the thyroid above 0.001 also showed up in blood.

Germline CDR1 and CDR2: LNHDA and SQIVND (reference sequence). V shed 0 bases and J shed 6 bases, with 12 bases lying between them. CDR3 length: 15 amino acids. RNA transcripts were the template for amplifying TCR beta CDR3 regions. Using the HTBI primer set, a first-round RT-PCR was run on the TCR CDR3. TCRdb itself ran the multiplex PCR reads through MiXCR, one entry per CDR3 protein. Altogether a few hundred thousand distinct CDR3 sequences are present, about a sixth being singletons, with the ten largest covering 28%. Of note for this clonotype: Its antigen is unknown.

Diagnoses were established using clinical symptoms, serum thyroxine and TRAb, thyroid ultrasound and orbital computed tomography. Material: blood. This sequence was found in a woman aged 18-35 years with Graves' hyperthyroidism that later progressed to Graves' ophthalmopathy. The gene calls are TRBV19 and TRBJ1-5; D gene unclear. The CDR3 reads CASSIDQSLGQPQHF. Written as DNA, the CDR3 is TGTGCCAGTAGTATAGATCAAAGTTTGGGTCAGCCCCAGCATTTT.